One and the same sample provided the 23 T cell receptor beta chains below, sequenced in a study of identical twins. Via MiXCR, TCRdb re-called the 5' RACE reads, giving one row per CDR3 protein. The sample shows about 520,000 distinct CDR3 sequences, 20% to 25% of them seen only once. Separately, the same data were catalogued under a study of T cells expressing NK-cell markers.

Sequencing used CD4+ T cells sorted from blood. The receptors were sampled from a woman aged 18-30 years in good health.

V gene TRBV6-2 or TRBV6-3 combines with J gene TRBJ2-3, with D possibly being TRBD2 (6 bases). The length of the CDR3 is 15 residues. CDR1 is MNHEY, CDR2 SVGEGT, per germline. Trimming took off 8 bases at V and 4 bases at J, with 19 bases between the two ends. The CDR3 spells CASVTGTPSSDTQYF. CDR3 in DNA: TGTGCCAGCGTTACCGGGACTCCTTCTTCAGATACGCAGTATTTT.

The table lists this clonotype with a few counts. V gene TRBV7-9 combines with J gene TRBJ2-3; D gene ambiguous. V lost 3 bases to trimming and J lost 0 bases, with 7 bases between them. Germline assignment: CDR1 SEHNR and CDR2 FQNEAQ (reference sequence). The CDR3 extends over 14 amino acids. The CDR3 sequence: CASSFTASTDTQYF. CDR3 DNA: TGTGCCAGCAGCTTTACAGCTAGCACAGATACGCAGTATTTT.

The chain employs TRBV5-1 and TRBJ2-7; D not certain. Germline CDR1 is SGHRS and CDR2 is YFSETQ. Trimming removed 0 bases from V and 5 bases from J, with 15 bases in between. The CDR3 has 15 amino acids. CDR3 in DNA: TGCGCCAGCAGCTTGGATATCGCAGAATCAAACGAGCAGTACTTC. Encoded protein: CASSLDIAESNEQYF.

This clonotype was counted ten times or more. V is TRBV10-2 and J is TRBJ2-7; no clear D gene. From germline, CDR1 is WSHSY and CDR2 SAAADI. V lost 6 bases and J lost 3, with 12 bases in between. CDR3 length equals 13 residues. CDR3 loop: CASRGPRHYEQYF. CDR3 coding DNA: TGCGCCAGCAGAGGACCGAGGCACTACGAGCAGTACTTC.

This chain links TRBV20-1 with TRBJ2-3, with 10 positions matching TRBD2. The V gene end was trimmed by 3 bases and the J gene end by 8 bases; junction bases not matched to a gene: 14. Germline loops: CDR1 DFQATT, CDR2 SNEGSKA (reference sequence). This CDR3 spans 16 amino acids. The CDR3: CSASLVQRGGIGTQYF. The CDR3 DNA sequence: TGCAGTGCTAGCCTAGTGCAGCGGGGGGGCATAGGTACGCAGTATTTT.

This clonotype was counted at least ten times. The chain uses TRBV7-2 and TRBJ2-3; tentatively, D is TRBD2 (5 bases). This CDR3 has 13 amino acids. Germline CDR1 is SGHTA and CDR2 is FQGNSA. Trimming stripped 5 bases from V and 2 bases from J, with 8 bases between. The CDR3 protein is CASSTTNTDTQYF. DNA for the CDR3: TGTGCCAGCAGCACGACTAACACAGATACGCAGTATTTT.

The CDR3 region has the DNA TGTGCCAGCAGTTTCTCTAGCGGTATAGCCAAAAACATTCAGTACTTC. Amino acids: CASSFSSGIAKNIQYF. The chain is built from TRBV11-3 and TRBJ2-4; TRBD2 matches at 7 bases. Germline-derived CDR1 and CDR2 are SGHNT and YENEEA. The trim removed 6 bases at V and 0 bases at J, leaving 8 bases unmatched. The CDR3 covers 16 residues.

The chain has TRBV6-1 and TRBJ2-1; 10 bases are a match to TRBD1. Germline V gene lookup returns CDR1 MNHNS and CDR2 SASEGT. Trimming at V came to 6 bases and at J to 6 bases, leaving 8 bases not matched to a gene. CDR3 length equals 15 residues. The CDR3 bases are TGTGCCAGCAGGGGCCGGGACAGGGGCCCCAATGAGCAGTTCTTC. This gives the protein CASRGRDRGPNEQFF.

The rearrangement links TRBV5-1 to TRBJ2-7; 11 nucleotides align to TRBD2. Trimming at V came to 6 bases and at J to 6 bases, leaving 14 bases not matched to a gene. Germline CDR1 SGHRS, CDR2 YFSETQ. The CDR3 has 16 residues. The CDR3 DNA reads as TGCGCCAGCACCGCGGGGGGGACTAGCGGACCATTCGAGCAGTACTTC. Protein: CASTAGGTSGPFEQYF.

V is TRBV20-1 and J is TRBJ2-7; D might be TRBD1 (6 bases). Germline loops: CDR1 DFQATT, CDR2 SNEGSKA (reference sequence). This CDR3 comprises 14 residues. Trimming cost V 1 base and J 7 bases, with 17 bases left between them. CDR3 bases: TGCAGTGCTAGAGGAACTCACAGGGATGAAGAGCAGTACTTC. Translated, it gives CSARGTHRDEEQYF.

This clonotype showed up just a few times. CDR3 protein: CASSLGASRLNEQYF. The CDR3 DNA reads as TGTGCCAGCAGTTTGGGGGCTAGCCGCTTAAACGAGCAGTACTTC. The rearrangement links TRBV12-3 or TRBV12-4 to TRBJ2-7; D may be TRBD1 (6 bases). Trimming left V 3 bases short and J 5 bases short, with 17 bases between. The CDR3 covers 15 residues.

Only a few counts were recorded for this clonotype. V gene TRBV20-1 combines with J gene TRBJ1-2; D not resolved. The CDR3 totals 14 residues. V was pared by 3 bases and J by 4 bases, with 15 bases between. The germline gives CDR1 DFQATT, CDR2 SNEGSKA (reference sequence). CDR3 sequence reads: CSASGGDRGYGYTF. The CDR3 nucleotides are TGCAGTGCTAGTGGCGGGGATCGCGGCTATGGCTACACCTTC.

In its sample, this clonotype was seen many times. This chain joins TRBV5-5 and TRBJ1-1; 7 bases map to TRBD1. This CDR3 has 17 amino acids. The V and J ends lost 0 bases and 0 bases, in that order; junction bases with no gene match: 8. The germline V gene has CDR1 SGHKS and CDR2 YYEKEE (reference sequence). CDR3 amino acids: CASSLATGISVNTEAFF. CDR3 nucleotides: TGTGCCAGCAGCTTGGCGACAGGGATAAGCGTGAACACTGAAGCTTTCTTT.

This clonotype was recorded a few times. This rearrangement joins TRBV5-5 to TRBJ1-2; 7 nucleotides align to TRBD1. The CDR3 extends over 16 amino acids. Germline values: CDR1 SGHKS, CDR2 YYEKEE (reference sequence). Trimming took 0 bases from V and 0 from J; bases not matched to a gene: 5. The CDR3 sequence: CASSLGQGLTNYGYTF. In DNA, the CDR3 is TGTGCCAGCAGCTTGGGACAGGGATTGACTAACTATGGCTACACCTTC.

CDR3 protein: CSARDPTGTSYEQYF. The DNA of the CDR3 is TGCAGTGCTAGAGATCCCACCGGGACCTCCTACGAGCAGTACTTC. This chain uses TRBV20-1 with TRBJ2-7, with D perhaps matching TRBD1 or TRBD2 (5 bases each). Trimming cost V 0 bases and J 0 bases, with 12 bases left between them. The CDR3 spans 15 residues. Germline-derived CDR1 and CDR2 are DFQATT and SNEGSKA (reference sequence).

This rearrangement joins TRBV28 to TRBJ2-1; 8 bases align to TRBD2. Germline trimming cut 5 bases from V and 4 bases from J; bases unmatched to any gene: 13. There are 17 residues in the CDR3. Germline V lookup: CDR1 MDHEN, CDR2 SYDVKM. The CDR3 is CASSLPGPGGLYNEQFF. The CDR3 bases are TGTGCCAGCAGTCTGCCCGGGCCGGGGGGGCTTTACAATGAGCAGTTCTTC.

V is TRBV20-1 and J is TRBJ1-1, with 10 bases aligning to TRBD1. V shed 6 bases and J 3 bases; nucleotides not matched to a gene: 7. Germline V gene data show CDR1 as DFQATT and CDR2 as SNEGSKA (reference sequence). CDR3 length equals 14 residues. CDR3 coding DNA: TGCAGTGCGAGACAGGGGGCCCTCGACACTGAAGCTTTCTTT. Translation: CSARQGALDTEAFF.

CDR3 amino acids: CASSQADPTRTRGYNEQFF. In DNA, the CDR3 is TGCGCCAGCAGCCAAGCTGATCCGACCCGGACTAGGGGGTACAATGAGCAGTTCTTC. This chain connects TRBV4-3 to TRBJ2-1, with D tentatively TRBD2 (7 bases). The germline gives CDR1 LGHNA, CDR2 YSLEER. This CDR3 spans 19 amino acids. Trimming removed 1 base from V and 4 bases from J, with 23 bases in between.

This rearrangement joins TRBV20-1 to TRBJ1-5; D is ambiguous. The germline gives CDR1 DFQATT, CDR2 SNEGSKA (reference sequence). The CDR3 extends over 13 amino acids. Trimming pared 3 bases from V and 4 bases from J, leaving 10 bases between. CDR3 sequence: CSASTGTNQPQHF. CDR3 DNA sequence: TGCAGTGCTAGTACGGGTACTAATCAGCCCCAGCATTTT.

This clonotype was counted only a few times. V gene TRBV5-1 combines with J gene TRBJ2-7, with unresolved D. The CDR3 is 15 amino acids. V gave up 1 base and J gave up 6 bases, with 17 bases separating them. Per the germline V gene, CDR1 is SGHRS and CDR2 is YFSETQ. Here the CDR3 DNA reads TGCGCCAGCAGCTTGCCTTTCGCGCGCTCGCGCGAGCAGTACTTC. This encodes CASSLPFARSREQYF.

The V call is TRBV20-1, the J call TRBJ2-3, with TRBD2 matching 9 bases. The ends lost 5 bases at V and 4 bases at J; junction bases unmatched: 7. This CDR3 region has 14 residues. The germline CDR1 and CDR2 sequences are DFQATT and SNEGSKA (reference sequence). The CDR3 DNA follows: TGCAGTGCTGGAATGCGGGGGGGAGCAGATACGCAGTATTTT. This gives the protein CSAGMRGGADTQYF.

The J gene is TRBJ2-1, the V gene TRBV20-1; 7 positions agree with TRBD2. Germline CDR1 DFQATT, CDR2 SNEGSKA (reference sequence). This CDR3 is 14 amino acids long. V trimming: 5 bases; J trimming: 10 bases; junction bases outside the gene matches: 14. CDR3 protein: CSAPLGGRAREQFF. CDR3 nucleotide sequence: TGCAGTGCTCCCCTCGGGGGGAGGGCAAGGGAGCAGTTCTTC.

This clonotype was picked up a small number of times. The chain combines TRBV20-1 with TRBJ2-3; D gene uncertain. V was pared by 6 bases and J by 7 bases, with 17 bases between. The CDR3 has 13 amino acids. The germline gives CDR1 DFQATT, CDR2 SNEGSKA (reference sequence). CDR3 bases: TGCAGTGCGATGCAGCCGGTACCTAATACGCAGTATTTT. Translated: CSAMQPVPNTQYF.